These T cell receptor beta chains were read from a single sample in a study of Graves' ophthalmopathy and Graves' hyperthyroidism. TCRdb independently ran MiXCR on the multiplex PCR reads; one entry per CDR3 protein. The sample consists of hundreds of thousands of distinct CDR3 sequences, over 40% of them appearing once. The sequenced sample consisted of peripheral blood. These receptors were obtained from an adult man with Graves' ophthalmopathy. Each CDR3 is given with its conserved first and last residue. Each record gives: clone size, D gene, V gene, J gene, CDR3 DNA, CDR3 protein. D genes are given only for firm matches. Not every row has a clone size; where given, it reads once, few, many or a size class.

many	TRBD1	TRBV7-2	TRBJ2-2	TGTGCCAGCAGCCTTCGGGGACAGCTCACCGGGGAGCTGTTTTTT	CASSLRGQLTGELFF
few	.	TRBV19	TRBJ1-4	TGTGCCAGTAGTATAGTGTTCGGAACTAATGAAAAACTGTTTTTT	CASSIVFGTNEKLFF
many	.	TRBV25-1	TRBJ2-5	TGTGCCAGCAGTGAATCGGTGGTCCGGGAGACCCAGTACTTC	CASSESVVRETQYF
many	.	TRBV7-9	TRBJ1-2	TGTGCCAGCAGCATGTCGGACAGAGGATGGGATGGCTACACCTTC	CASSMSDRGWDGYTF
many	.	TRBV19	TRBJ1-3	TGTGCCAGTAGTCTCGTGGGGACCACAGGAAACACCATATATTTT	CASSLVGTTGNTIYF
.	.	TRBV15	TRBJ2-5	TGTGCCACCAGCAGAGATCTGACACTCCAAGAGACCAAGTACTTC	CATSRDLTLQETKYF
few	TRBD1	TRBV2	TRBJ1-6	TGTGCCAGCTCATCTTGGACAGGTGATAATTCACCCCTCCACTTT	CASSSWTGDNSPLHF
.	.	TRBV7-8	TRBJ1-6	TGTGCCAGCAGGGAAACGGGGACGGACAATTCACCCCTCCACTTT	CASRETGTDNSPLHF
.	.	TRBV15	TRBJ2-3	TGTGCCAGCAGCCGAGGGGGGGCCACAGATACGCAGTATTTT	CASSRGGATDTQYF
many	.	TRBV12-3/TRBV12-4	TRBJ2-7	TGTGCCAGCAGGTCCGGGACTCTTTTACACAACGAGCAGTACTTC	CASRSGTLLHNEQYF
many	TRBD2	TRBV7-8	TRBJ2-7	TGTGCCAGCAGCCCCTTGGGGCTAGCGGGAGCTTACGAGCAGTACTTC	CASSPLGLAGAYEQYF
few	TRBD1	TRBV2	TRBJ2-3	TGTGCCAGCAGTCCGGGGACAGGCTCCACAGATACGCAGTATTTT	CASSPGTGSTDTQYF
many	TRBD1	TRBV20-1	TRBJ2-5	TGCAGTGCTACAAAGAGCGACAGGGGAGAGACCCAGTACTTC	CSATKSDRGETQYF
once	.	TRBV9	TRBJ2-1	TGCGCCAGCCGAATCATAACTGAGCAGTTCTTC	CASRIITEQFF
many	.	TRBV30	TRBJ1-2	TGTGCCTGGAGTGAGGAGTCAACAGCTGGGGGCTATGGCTACACCTTC	CAWSEESTAGGYGYTF
many	.	TRBV15	TRBJ1-1	TGTGCCACCAGCAGAGAGGGAGCCGATCTACAAGCTTTCTTT	CATSREGADLQAFF